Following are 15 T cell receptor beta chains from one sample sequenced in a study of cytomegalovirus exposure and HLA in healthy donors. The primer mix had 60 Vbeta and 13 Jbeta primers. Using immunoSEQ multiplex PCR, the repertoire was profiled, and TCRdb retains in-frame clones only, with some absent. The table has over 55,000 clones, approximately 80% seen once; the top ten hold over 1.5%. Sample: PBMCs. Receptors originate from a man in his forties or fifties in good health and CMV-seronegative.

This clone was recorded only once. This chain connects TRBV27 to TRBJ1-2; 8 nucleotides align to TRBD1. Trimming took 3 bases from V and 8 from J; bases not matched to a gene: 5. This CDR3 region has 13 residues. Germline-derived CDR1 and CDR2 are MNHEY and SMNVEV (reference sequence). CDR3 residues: CASSFYRGSGYTF. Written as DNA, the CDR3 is TGTGCCAGCAGTTTCTACAGGGGGAGCGGCTACACCTTC.

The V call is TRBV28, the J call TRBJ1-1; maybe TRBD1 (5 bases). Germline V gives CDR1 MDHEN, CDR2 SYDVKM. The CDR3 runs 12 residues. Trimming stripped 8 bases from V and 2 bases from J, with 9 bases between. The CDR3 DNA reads TGTGCCAGCGGAACAGGCAACACTGAAGCTTTCTTT. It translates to CASGTGNTEAFF.

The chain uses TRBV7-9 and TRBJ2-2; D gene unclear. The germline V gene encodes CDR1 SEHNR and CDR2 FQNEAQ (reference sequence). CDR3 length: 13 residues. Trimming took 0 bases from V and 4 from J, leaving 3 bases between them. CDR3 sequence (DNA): TGTGCCAGCAGCTTAGCCCGCACCGGGGAGCTGTTTTTT. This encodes CASSLARTGELFF.

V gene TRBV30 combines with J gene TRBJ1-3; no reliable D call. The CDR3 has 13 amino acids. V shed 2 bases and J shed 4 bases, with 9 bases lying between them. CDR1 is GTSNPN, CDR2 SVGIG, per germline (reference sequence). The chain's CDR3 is CAWSQTPGNTIYF. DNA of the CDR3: TGTGCCTGGAGTCAAACACCCGGAAACACCATATATTTT.

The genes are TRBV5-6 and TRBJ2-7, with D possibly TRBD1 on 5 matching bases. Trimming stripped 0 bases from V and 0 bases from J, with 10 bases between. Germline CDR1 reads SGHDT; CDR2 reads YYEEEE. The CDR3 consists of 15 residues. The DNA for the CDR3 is TGTGCCAGCAGCTTGGGGGGCGGCTTCTCCTACGAGCAGTACGTC. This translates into CASSLGGGFSYEQYV.

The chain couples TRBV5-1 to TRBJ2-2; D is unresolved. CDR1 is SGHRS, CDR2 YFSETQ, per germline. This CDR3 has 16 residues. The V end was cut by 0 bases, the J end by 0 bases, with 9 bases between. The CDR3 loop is CASSLVVQSNTGELFF. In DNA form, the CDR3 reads TGCGCCAGCAGCTTGGTGGTACAGTCGAACACCGGGGAGCTGTTTTTT.

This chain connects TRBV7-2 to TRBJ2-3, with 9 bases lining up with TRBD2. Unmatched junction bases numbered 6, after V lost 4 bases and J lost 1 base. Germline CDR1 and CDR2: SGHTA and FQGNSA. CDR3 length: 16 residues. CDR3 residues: CASSSPQRGGTDTQYF. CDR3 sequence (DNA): TGTGCCAGCAGCTCCCCCCAGCGGGGGGGCACAGATACGCAGTATTTT.

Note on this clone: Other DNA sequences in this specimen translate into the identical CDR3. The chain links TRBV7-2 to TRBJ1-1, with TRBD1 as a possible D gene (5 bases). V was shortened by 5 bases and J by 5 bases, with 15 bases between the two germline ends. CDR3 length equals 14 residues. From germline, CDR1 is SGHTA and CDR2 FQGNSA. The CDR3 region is CASSPDRVGTEAFF. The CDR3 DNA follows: TGTGCCAGCAGCCCCGACAGAGTAGGGACTGAAGCTTTCTTT.

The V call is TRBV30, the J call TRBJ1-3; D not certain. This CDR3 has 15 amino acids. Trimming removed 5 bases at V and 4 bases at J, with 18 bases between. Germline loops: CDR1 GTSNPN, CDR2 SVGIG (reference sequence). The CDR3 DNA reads TGTGCCTGGCACCAAGACCCAGTAGCCGGAAACACCATATATTTT. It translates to CAWHQDPVAGNTIYF.

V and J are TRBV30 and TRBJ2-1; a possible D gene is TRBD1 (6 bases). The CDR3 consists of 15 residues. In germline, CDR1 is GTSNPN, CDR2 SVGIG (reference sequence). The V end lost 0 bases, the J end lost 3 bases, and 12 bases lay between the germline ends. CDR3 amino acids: CAWSVSQGYYNEQFF. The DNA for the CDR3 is TGTGCCTGGAGTGTAAGTCAGGGGTACTACAATGAGCAGTTCTTC.

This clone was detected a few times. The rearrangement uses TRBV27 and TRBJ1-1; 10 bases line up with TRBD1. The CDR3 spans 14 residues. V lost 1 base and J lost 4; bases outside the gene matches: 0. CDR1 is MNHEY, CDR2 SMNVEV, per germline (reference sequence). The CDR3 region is CASSLWTGGTEAFF. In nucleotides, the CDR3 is TGTGCCAGCAGTTTATGGACAGGGGGCACTGAAGCTTTCTTT.

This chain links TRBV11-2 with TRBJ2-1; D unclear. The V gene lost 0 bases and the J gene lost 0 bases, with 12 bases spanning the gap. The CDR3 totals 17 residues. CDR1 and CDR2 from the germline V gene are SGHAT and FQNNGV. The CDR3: CASSLELEIRSYNEQFF. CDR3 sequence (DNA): TGTGCCAGCAGCTTAGAGTTAGAGATTCGCTCCTACAATGAGCAGTTCTTC.

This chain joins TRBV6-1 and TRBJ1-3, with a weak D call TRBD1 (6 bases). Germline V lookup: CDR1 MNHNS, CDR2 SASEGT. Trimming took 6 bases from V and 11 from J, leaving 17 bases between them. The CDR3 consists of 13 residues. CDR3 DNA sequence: TGTGCCAGCAGCCTTACAGGGCTCCGGGCCATATATTTT. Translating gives CASSLTGLRAIYF.

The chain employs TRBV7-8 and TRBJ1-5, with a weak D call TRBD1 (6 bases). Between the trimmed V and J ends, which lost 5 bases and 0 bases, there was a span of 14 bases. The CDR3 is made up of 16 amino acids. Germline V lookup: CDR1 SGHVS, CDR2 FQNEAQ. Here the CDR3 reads CASSPRDTRSNQPQHF. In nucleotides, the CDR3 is TGTGCCAGCAGCCCAAGGGACACCCGTAGCAATCAGCCCCAGCATTTT.

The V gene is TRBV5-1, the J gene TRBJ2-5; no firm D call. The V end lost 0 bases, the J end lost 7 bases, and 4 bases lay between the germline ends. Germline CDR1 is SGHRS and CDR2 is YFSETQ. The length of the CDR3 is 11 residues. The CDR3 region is CASSLGGTQYF. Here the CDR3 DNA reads TGCGCCAGCAGCTTGGGCGGGACCCAGTACTTC.